This T cell receptor beta chain was recovered during a study of metastatic and nonmetastatic thyroid tumors (dated by TCRdb to the early 2020s). Context from the whole study: The researchers compared repertoires between peripheral blood samples and tumor or nodule tissue samples from patients with malignant or benign thyroid disease. General study outcomes and caveats: TCR beta diversity was reported as significantly higher in malignant tumors than in benign nodules, in both blood and tumor samples.

CDR1 and CDR2 are read off the germline V gene as MNHNS and SASEGT. Relative to germline, V is 4 bases shorter and J is 4 bases shorter, with 16 bases between their ends. Its CDR3 holds 16 amino acids, cysteine through phenylalanine. Only the CDR3 DNA is retained, 48 bases long and in frame from the first base. The library was produced with PCR. Data came from an Illumina HiSeq 4000. High-throughput sequencing was used to profile the CDR3 region of the TCR beta-chain in every patient. In the authors' own workflow: CDR3 differences across clinicopathological groups were used to build a classifier for discriminating distant-metastatic papillary thyroid cancer patients. To measure repertoire diversity the researchers used the Shannon index, while the Morisita-Horn index served to gauge how similar the tumor and blood repertoires were. TCRdb passed the public sequencing reads through fastp at Q25 and MiXCR, retaining productive beta sequences. The V and J calls and clone size are TCRdb's, not the authors'. The sample table shows approximately 41,000 clones, and about 24% are seen once. Roughly 14% of the sample comes from the top ten.

No patient had received any treatment before thyroid surgery. Using T-cell receptor beta sequencing, the study looked back at clinical samples from patients collected from about 2011 to 2018. This clone was seen repeatedly, ten times or more. This receptor's antigen is unknown. Nothing much larger sits one base from this clone, and base qualities are not available. This TCR was sampled from a female donor with papillary thyroid cancer or a benign thyroid nodule (not recorded which). Some clones in this sample may be carry-over from other donors' samples. The chain links TRBV6-1 with TRBJ2-2, and possibly TRBD2, on 5 matching bases. Source material: tumor tissue. The DNA is TGTGCCAGCAGTGGAATATTAGGAGGTGGCACCGGGGAGCTGTTTTTT. Translation gives CASSGILGGGTGELFF.